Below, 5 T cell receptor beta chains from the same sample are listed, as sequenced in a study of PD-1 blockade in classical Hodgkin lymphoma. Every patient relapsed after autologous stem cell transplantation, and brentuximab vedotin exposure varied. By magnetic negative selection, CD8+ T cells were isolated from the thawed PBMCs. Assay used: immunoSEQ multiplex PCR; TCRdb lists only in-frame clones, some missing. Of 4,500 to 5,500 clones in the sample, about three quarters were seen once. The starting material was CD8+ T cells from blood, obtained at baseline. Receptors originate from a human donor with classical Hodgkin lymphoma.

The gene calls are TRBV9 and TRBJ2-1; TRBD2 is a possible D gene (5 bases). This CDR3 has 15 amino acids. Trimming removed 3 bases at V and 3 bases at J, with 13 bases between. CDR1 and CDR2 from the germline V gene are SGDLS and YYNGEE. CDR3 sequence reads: CASSAEGGFYNEQFF. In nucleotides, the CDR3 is TGTGCCAGCAGCGCAGAAGGAGGCTTCTACAATGAGCAGTTCTTC.

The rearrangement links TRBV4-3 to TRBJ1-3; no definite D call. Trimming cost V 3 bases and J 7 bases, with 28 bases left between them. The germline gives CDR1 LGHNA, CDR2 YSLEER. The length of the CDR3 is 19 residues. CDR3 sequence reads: CASSHASPSGAFLGNTIYF. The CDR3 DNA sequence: TGCGCCAGCAGCCACGCTTCGCCGAGCGGAGCTTTTTTAGGGAACACCATATATTTT.

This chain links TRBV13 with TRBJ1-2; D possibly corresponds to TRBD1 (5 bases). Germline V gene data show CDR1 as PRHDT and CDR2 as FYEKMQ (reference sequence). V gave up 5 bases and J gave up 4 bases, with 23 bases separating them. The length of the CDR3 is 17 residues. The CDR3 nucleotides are TGTGCCAGCAGCCCCCGTGGGGGGGGAACCACCCTCTATGGCTACACCTTC. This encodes CASSPRGGGTTLYGYTF.

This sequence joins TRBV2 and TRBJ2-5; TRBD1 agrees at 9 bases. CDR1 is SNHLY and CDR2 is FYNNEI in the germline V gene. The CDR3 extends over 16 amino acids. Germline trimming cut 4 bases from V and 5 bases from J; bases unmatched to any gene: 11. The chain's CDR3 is CASSGPRDRVLETQYF. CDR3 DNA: TGTGCCAGCAGTGGTCCTCGGGACAGGGTGTTGGAGACCCAGTACTTC.

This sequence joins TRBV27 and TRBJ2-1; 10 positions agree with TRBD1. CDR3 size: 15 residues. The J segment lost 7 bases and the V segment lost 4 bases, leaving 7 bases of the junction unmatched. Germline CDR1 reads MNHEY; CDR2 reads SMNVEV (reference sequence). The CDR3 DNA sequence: TGTGCCAGCAGTTGGGCGACAGGGGGCTTAAATGAGCAGTTCTTC. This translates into CASSWATGGLNEQFF.